This T cell receptor beta chain was found in a study of blood T cell repertoires in COVID-19. Study context: Material from acute and convalescent COVID-19 was sourced from the United States, Italy and Spain. The cDNA or gDNA used as material had been derived from T cells, B-cell-depleted T cells, or PBMCs.

Deletions cut 1 base from V and 1 base from J, with 8 bases between. The CDR3 has 15 amino acids. CDR1 SEHNR and CDR2 FQNEAQ come from the germline V gene (reference sequence). Authors' processing steps: Reference gene primers were amplified, and this amplification served to estimate nucleated cell counts. Here immunoSEQ multiplex PCR was the method, and the copy in TCRdb shows in-frame clones only, minus some. The DNA was the basis for D and trimming; V, J and clone size are from that table. The profile shows a few hundred thousand clones, roughly nine tenths of them singletons. This chain uses TRBV7-9 with TRBJ2-4, with D hard to call. Sample: peripheral blood. This sequence was found in a man in his 70s with acute or convalescent COVID-19. CDR3 amino acids: CASSLDQFAKNIQYF. CDR3 DNA: TGTGCCAGCAGCTTAGATCAGTTTGCCAAAAACATTCAGTACTTC.